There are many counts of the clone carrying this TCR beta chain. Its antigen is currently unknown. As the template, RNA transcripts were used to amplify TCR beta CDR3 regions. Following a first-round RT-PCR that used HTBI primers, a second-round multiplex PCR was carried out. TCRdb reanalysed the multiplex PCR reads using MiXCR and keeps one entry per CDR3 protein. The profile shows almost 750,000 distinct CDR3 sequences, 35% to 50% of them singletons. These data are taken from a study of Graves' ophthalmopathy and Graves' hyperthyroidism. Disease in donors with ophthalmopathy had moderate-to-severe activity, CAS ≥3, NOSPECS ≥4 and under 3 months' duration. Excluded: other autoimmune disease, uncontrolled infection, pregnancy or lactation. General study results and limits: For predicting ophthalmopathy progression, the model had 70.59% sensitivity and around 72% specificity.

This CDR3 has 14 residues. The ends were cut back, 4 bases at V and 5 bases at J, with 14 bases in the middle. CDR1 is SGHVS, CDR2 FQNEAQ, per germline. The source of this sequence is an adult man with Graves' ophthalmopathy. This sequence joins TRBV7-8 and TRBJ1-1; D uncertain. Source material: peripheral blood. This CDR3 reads CASSSRPGLTEAFF. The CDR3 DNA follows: TGTGCCAGCAGCTCCCGCCCCGGGTTAACTGAAGCTTTCTTT. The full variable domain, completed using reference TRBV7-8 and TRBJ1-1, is GAGVSQSPRYKVAKRGQDVALRCDPISGHVSLFWYQQALGQGPEFLTYFQNEAQLDKSGLPSDRFFAERPEGSVSTLKIQRTQQEDSAVYLCASSSRPGLTEAFFGQGTRLTVV.